This T cell receptor (beta chain) stems from a study of shared clonotypes between healthy human individuals (dated by TCRdb to between 2020 and 2021). Background for the entire study: The cohort included three men and two women between 18 and 49 years of age. For each donor, CD4 naive and CD4 memory were each given three plates, CD8 naive was given two plates, and CD8 memory was given one plate. Blood TCR repertoires of about 5 healthy adults were deeply sequenced to estimate repertoire size and the extent of clonotype sharing between individuals. To increase sequencing depth and limit assay-specific biases, different laboratories used diverse techniques to prepare libraries and sequence TCR repertoires. Leukapheresis yielded between about 0.94 and 9 billion PBMCs per donor.

CDR1 and CDR2 (MGHRA, YSYEKL) derive from the germline V gene. From V the trimming removes 0 bases and from J it removes 6 bases, while the gene matches leave 7 bases of the junction unaccounted for. From cysteine to phenylalanine, the CDR3 is 15 amino acids long. Only the CDR3 DNA is retained, 45 bases long and in frame from the first base. Turning to this clone: Its antigen target is currently unknown. Nothing much larger sits one base from this clone, and base qualities are not available.

General study outcomes and caveats: Even with the large sequencing depth, rarefaction of the sorted-subset datasets indicated that sequencing was incomplete. Higher generation probabilities were observed for clonotypes shared by all four sorted-subset donors than for non-shared clonotypes. Sampling was limited to blood, and TCR repertoires in tissue likely differ from TCR repertoires in blood. Naive subsets generally had larger estimated clonotype richness than memory subsets. Based on pairwise subsampling, the degree of clonotype sharing among donors was expected to be affected by sequencing depth. When a handful of donors were compared, the shared fraction of clonotypes was about 5% for naive CD4, roughly 3.3% for naive CD8, 2% to 2.5% for memory CD4, and 0.35% to 0.4% for memory CD8. The small number of donors limited the genetic and exposure-history diversity represented.

For the CD8 naive samples, CD45RO-negative cells were positively selected for CCR7, yielding a CD45RA+CCR7+ population from which TemRA cells were excluded. The donors were healthy, HIV-negative adults who had no recently reported acute infections or vaccinations. Only Caucasian adults living in Nashville, Tennessee, USA were represented among the donors. After blood collection by leukapheresis, PBMCs were isolated using Ficoll-Histopaque density gradient centrifugation and then cryopreserved in the vapor phase of liquid nitrogen. Analytical flow cytometry was used to check the purity and quantity of every magnetically sorted T cell population. From each sorted fraction, genomic DNA was isolated and quantified by UV absorbance on a Nanodrop 2000c. Using the deep immunoSEQ assay, multiplex PCR amplified TCR CDR3 regions from genomic DNA. Extracted genomic DNA from each cell subset was distributed evenly across all wells of several immunoSEQ 96-well plates, and each plate was treated as a replicate. For sorted subsets, each replicate PCR was loaded with approximately 200 ng genomic DNA, equivalent to about 30,000 T cell genomes. The purified libraries were quantified using a Qubit 3.0 fluorometer, sized with a Bioanalyzer 2100, and then quantified again using the KAPA Library Quantification kit. A separate single-read 150-cycle Illumina NextSeq 550 flow cell was used to sequence each immunoSEQ 96-well plate. From the authors' description of their analysis: Because the immunoSEQ output included only junctional sequences and no quality scores, the filtering could not be the same as the filtering used for full-length reads. To assign V/J genes and CDR3, sequences were annotated using PyIR, a Python wrapper for IgBLAST v1.9, with IMGT germline references. Reads were removed for weak V/J assignments (E-value above 1e-6), missing CDR3, stop codons, out-of-frame junctions, or ambiguous translated residues. V3J clonotypes were defined as sequences sharing the same inferred V gene, J gene, and CDR3 amino acid sequence. To compute the percentage overlap between repertoires, the number of shared unique clonotypes was divided by the size of the smaller repertoire. RTK rarefaction, the Chao1 estimator, and Recon v2.1 estimates of unobserved clonotypes were used to assess repertoire richness. Generation probabilities for all TCRbeta clonotypes obtained by the gDNA method from a handful of donors were computed using OLGA. TCRdb carries this immuneACCESS record with in-frame sequences only. Its versions omit some clonotypes, under half of them owing to an unresolved V gene in the studies checked, with the rest unexplained. V and J calls and clone size are as listed in that table; D and trimming were resolved from the DNA. The sample yields about 2 million clones; approximately 94% were counted once. The ten largest clones capture roughly 1% of the sample.

Sequencing was done on a sample of naive CD8+ T cells sorted from blood. This specimen's cell subset or site label, per the study, means: CD45RA+CCR7+. The TCR sequence derives from a man between 18 and 35 years old in good health. Rearrangement joined TRBV4-1 to TRBJ1-1; the central 7 bases match TRBD1. The CDR3 corresponds to CASSQEPRQGAEAFF. The sequence in DNA is TGCGCCAGCAGCCAAGAACCCCGACAGGGAGCTGAAGCTTTCTTT.